Shown below are 25 T cell receptor beta chains from a single sample sequenced in a study of blood T cells in healthy people across ages. A second PCR, run for roughly 7 to 12 cycles, used a sample-barcoded 5' primer plus a J-beta primer mix. TCRdb recomputed calls from the 5' RACE reads with MiXCR, one row per CDR3 protein. The sample lists around 1,100,000 distinct CDR3 sequences, roughly two fifths occurring once. The specimen was blood. These receptor sequences come from a man aged 18 to 29 in good health.

This clonotype has a handful of counts. This sequence joins TRBV20-1 and TRBJ2-1; a possible D gene is TRBD2 (8 bases). Deletions cut 4 bases from V and 4 bases from J, with 20 bases between. This CDR3 is built from 16 residues. CDR1 and CDR2 (germline): DFQATT, SNEGSKA (reference sequence). CDR3 coding DNA: TGCAGTGCTACCGCCCCACAGGGGACTAGATACAATGAGCAGTTCTTC. Its translation: CSATAPQGTRYNEQFF.

The gene calls are TRBV18 and TRBJ2-7; D is unclear. Germline V CDR1 and CDR2: KGHSH, LQKENI. Trimming took off 2 bases at V and 7 bases at J, with 12 bases between the two ends. The CDR3 is made up of 13 amino acids. The CDR3 loop is CASSPGSLGEQYF. The CDR3 DNA reads TGTGCCAGCTCACCAGGCAGCCTCGGGGAGCAGTACTTC.

V usage is TRBV6-2 or TRBV6-3 and J usage is TRBJ2-3; D gene ambiguous. The germline V gene encodes CDR1 MNHEY and CDR2 SVGEGT. The V end lost 8 bases, the J end lost 4 bases, and 13 bases lay between the germline ends. This CDR3 spans 13 amino acids. Here the CDR3 reads CASHAYSPDTQYF. The CDR3 bases are TGTGCCAGCCATGCTTATAGCCCAGATACGCAGTATTTT.

Remarks on this clonotype: This may be a read error, as it is one base from a much larger clone. The J gene is TRBJ2-5, the V gene TRBV5-1; maybe TRBD1 (7 bases). Germline V gene sequence: CDR1 SGHRS, CDR2 YFSETQ. The germline V and J ends were trimmed by 3 bases and 11 bases, with 20 bases remaining between them. The CDR3 sequence is 14 residues long. This chain's CDR3 is CASSSSGGNNEQYF. CDR3 nucleotides: TGCGCCAGCAGCTCCTCAGGGGGGAACAATGAGCAGTACTTC.

The chain combines TRBV27 with TRBJ1-2, with TRBD1 matching over 8 bases. The CDR3 is made up of 17 amino acids. Trimming removed 0 bases from V and 8 bases from J; junction bases left unmatched: 14. Germline V lookup: CDR1 MNHEY, CDR2 SMNVEV (reference sequence). CDR3 in DNA: TGTGCCAGCAGTTTATCTGCCCGGTCGACAGGGGTTCTCGGCTACACCTTC. It specifies CASSLSARSTGVLGYTF.

The rearrangement uses TRBV12-3 or TRBV12-4 and TRBJ2-3, with TRBD2 matching over 7 bases. J was trimmed by 6 bases and V by 3 bases; bases with no gene match: 9. The CDR3 consists of 15 residues. The CDR3 here is CASSFASGIRDTQYF. CDR3 nucleotides: TGTGCCAGCAGTTTCGCTAGCGGTATCAGGGATACGCAGTATTTT.

The chain has TRBV7-9 and TRBJ2-2; D gene ambiguous. The CDR3 totals 14 residues. Trimming shortened V by 2 bases and J by 0 bases, and 4 bases separated the two germline ends. The germline V gene has CDR1 SEHNR and CDR2 FQNEAQ (reference sequence). The CDR3 nucleotides are TGTGCCAGCAGCTTACCTTCGAACACCGGGGAGCTGTTTTTT. Encoded protein: CASSLPSNTGELFF.

J is TRBJ1-1 and V is TRBV5-1; maybe TRBD1 (6 bases). Between the trimmed V and J ends, which lost 0 bases and 11 bases, there was a span of 17 bases. The CDR3 length is 14 residues. The V gene's germline CDR1 is SGHRS and CDR2 YFSETQ. CDR3 in amino acids: CASSLDGGTGRAFF. For the CDR3, the DNA is TGCGCCAGCAGCTTGGACGGGGGAACAGGGCGGGCTTTCTTT.

The rearrangement uses TRBV29-1 and TRBJ2-1; TRBD2 might be the D (6 bases). The CDR3 spans 16 residues. The germline V gene encodes CDR1 SQVTM and CDR2 ANQGSEA. The V gene lost 3 bases and the J gene lost 0 bases, with 15 bases spanning the gap. The CDR3 DNA reads TGCAGCGTTGATCGGCGGCAGGGACTCTCCTACAATGAGCAGTTCTTC. It codes for CSVDRRQGLSYNEQFF.

This clonotype was counted ten times or more. The chain has TRBV25-1 and TRBJ2-3; no reliable D call. V was pared by 6 bases and J by 10 bases, with 11 bases between. CDR3 size: 11 residues. The V gene's germline CDR1 is MGHDK and CDR2 SYGVNS. Here the CDR3 DNA reads TGTGCCAGCAGGACTGGGGTGGCGCAGTATTTT. It specifies CASRTGVAQYF.

The V and J genes are TRBV6-2 or TRBV6-3 and TRBJ1-5, with D uncertain. Germline V CDR1 and CDR2: MNHEY, SVGEGT. V lost 2 bases and J 4 bases, leaving 12 bases between the germline ends. CDR3 length equals 15 residues. The chain's CDR3 is CASSYTDGENQPQHF. CDR3 DNA sequence: TGTGCCAGCAGTTACACCGACGGTGAGAATCAGCCCCAGCATTTT.

The chain couples TRBV28 to TRBJ2-1, with D tentatively TRBD1 (5 bases). This CDR3 comprises 17 residues. The V gene lost 1 base and the J gene lost 2 bases, with 15 bases spanning the gap. Germline V gives CDR1 MDHEN, CDR2 SYDVKM. The CDR3 region is CASSLYPRQTAYNEQFF. In DNA, the CDR3 is TGTGCCAGCAGTTTATATCCCCGACAGACGGCCTACAATGAGCAGTTCTTC.

This chain uses TRBV6-7 with TRBJ1-5; a weak D match, TRBD1 (5 bases). Being an ORF, TRBV6-7 has a function that is uncertain. The CDR3 loop spans 14 amino acids. The germline V and J ends were trimmed by 8 bases and 4 bases, with 15 bases remaining between them. CDR3 nucleotide sequence: TGTGCCAGCTGGCGCAGGGTTGGGAATCAGCCCCAGCATTTT. Translated, it gives CASWRRVGNQPQHF.

This clonotype was counted only a few times. V gene TRBV7-3 combines with J gene TRBJ2-1; TRBD1 might be the D (5 bases). There are 16 residues in the CDR3. V gave up 5 bases and J gave up 1 base, with 15 bases separating them. Looked up from germline, CDR1 is SGHTA and CDR2 is FQGTGA. DNA for the CDR3: TGTGCCAGCAGCACCTATAGCTGGACATCCTACAATGAGCAGTTCTTC. Amino acid sequence: CASSTYSWTSYNEQFF.

This clonotype has only a few counts. V usage is TRBV5-6 and J usage is TRBJ1-1, with D tentatively TRBD1 (5 bases). This CDR3 comprises 12 residues. V was shortened by 0 bases and J by 8 bases, with 8 bases between the two germline ends. Germline V gene lookup returns CDR1 SGHDT and CDR2 YYEEEE. The CDR3 here is CASSLEGHEAFF. The CDR3 nucleotides read TGTGCCAGCAGCTTGGAAGGACACGAAGCTTTCTTT.

This clonotype has only a few counts. The genes are TRBV4-3 and TRBJ1-4; TRBD1 might be the D (6 bases). Germline CDR1 and CDR2: LGHNA and YSLEER. The CDR3 spans 15 residues. Trimming removed 3 bases at V and 3 bases at J, with 11 bases between. The CDR3 loop reads CASSQGNRANEKLFF. Here the CDR3 DNA reads TGCGCCAGCAGCCAGGGTAACAGGGCTAATGAAAAACTGTTTTTT.

The chain has TRBV3-1 and TRBJ2-5, with 9 bases lining up with TRBD1. The V and J ends lost 0 bases and 1 base, in that order; junction bases with no gene match: 18. CDR1 is LGHDT and CDR2 is YNNKEL in the germline V gene (reference sequence). CDR3 length: 21 amino acids. The CDR3 bases are TGTGCCAGCAGCCAAGATCAGGGACAGGGTTTTAGGAGAATCATCCAAGAGACCCAGTACTTC. This codes for CASSQDQGQGFRRIIQETQYF.

Many counts were recorded for this clonotype. The gene calls are TRBV5-1 and TRBJ1-2; 7 nucleotides match TRBD1. V was pared by 4 bases and J by 2 bases, with 5 bases of the junction left unmatched. CDR1 is SGHRS and CDR2 is YFSETQ in the germline V gene. The CDR3 runs 14 residues. CDR3 coding DNA: TGCGCCAGCAGCCTTGGACAGGCCAACTATGGCTACACCTTC. It codes for CASSLGQANYGYTF.

This clonotype has only a few counts. The V call is TRBV6-2 or TRBV6-3, the J call TRBJ2-3; 10 bases match TRBD1. The germline V gene encodes CDR1 MNHEY and CDR2 SVGEGT. This CDR3 is 16 amino acids long. Trimming cost V 2 bases and J 3 bases; bases outside gene matches: 5. This CDR3 reads CASSYGSGQGTDTQYF. CDR3 DNA: TGTGCCAGCAGTTACGGGTCGGGACAGGGGACAGATACGCAGTATTTT.

This rearrangement joins TRBV10-3 to TRBJ2-7, with a possible D match to TRBD1 (6 bases). Germline CDR1 ENHRY, CDR2 SYGVKD. Trimming took 0 bases from V and 3 from J, leaving 15 bases between them. The length of the CDR3 is 16 residues. CDR3 in amino acids: CAISESTWGRLYEQYF. The CDR3 coding sequence is TGTGCCATCAGTGAGTCGACTTGGGGGCGACTCTACGAGCAGTACTTC.

The chain uses TRBV27 and TRBJ2-7; 9 positions match TRBD1. CDR1 is MNHEY and CDR2 is SMNVEV in the germline V gene (reference sequence). The CDR3 loop spans 15 amino acids. The V segment lost 6 bases and the J segment 4 bases; nucleotides outside the gene matches: 10. The CDR3 is CASSQGQGTFYEQYF. The CDR3 nucleotides are TGTGCCAGCAGCCAGGGACAGGGTACTTTTTACGAGCAGTACTTC.

This clonotype was counted only a few times. The V and J genes are TRBV20-1 and TRBJ1-1; 10 positions match TRBD1. The junction had 7 bases not matched to a gene; V was cut back by 5 bases and J by 4 bases. The germline gives CDR1 DFQATT, CDR2 SNEGSKA (reference sequence). The CDR3 spans 14 residues. The chain's CDR3 is CSARLRDRGTEAFF. The CDR3 nucleotides read TGCAGTGCTCGCCTCCGGGACAGGGGCACTGAAGCTTTCTTT.

This clonotype was observed a few times. CDR3 bases: TGTGCCAGCAACCCGTGGGGTTTGCCTAATGAAAAACTGTTTTTT. Its translation: CASNPWGLPNEKLFF. The chain has TRBV7-9 and TRBJ1-4; D not certain. Trimming took 7 bases from V and 3 from J, leaving 15 bases between them. Germline CDR1 SEHNR, CDR2 FQNEAQ (reference sequence). The CDR3 totals 15 residues.

V usage is TRBV20-1 and J usage is TRBJ2-3, with unresolved D. This CDR3 region has 13 residues. Trimming shortened V by 0 bases and J by 0 bases, and 4 bases separated the two germline ends. Germline CDR1 reads DFQATT; CDR2 reads SNEGSKA (reference sequence). The CDR3 DNA follows: TGCAGTGCTAGAGAAGGGAGCACAGATACGCAGTATTTT. Translated: CSAREGSTDTQYF.

The rearrangement uses TRBV3-1 and TRBJ1-1, with 8 bases aligning to TRBD1. Trimming at V came to 3 bases and at J to 3 bases, leaving 3 bases not matched to a gene. CDR3 length equals 14 residues. Germline V gene lookup returns CDR1 LGHDT and CDR2 YNNKEL (reference sequence). CDR3 sequence: CASSQTDRDTEAFF. CDR3 sequence (DNA): TGTGCCAGCAGCCAGACGGACAGGGACACTGAAGCTTTCTTT.